The next 32 T cell receptor beta chains were all read from a single sample in a study of cytomegalovirus exposure and HLA in healthy donors. The PCR used 60 Vbeta and 13 Jbeta primers. Clones were sequenced by immunoSEQ multiplex PCR, and TCRdb holds only the in-frame ones, with some missing. The sample lists 37,000 or so clones, just under 75% occurring once. Specimen: PBMCs. The receptor set was obtained from a man in his thirties or forties in good health and CMV-seronegative.

The gene calls are TRBV21-1 and TRBJ2-7; the DNA was not used to check the table's D call, TRBD2. TRBV21-1 is an annotated pseudogene. This CDR3 has 15 amino acids. CDR3: CASSKVQRTSYEQYF. The CDR3 region has the DNA TGTGCCAGCAGCAAAGTCCAGCGGACTTCCTACGAGCAGTACTTC.

This clone was counted a few times. The rearrangement links TRBV6-1 to TRBJ1-6; D call uncertain. V was pared by 3 bases and J by 1 base, with 4 bases between. The germline CDR1 and CDR2 sequences are MNHNS and SASEGT. The CDR3 extends over 14 amino acids. This chain's CDR3 is CASSDGSYNSPLHF. Written as DNA, the CDR3 is TGTGCCAGCAGTGACGGTTCCTATAATTCACCCCTCCACTTT.

V usage is TRBV6-1 and J usage is TRBJ2-1; tentatively, D is TRBD2 (5 bases). Trimming stripped 7 bases from V and 8 bases from J, with 18 bases between. The CDR3 consists of 14 residues. From germline, CDR1 is MNHNS and CDR2 SASEGT. This chain's CDR3 is CASTPGGWFDEQFF. In DNA, the CDR3 is TGTGCCAGCACCCCCGGCGGGTGGTTCGATGAGCAGTTCTTC.

This chain joins TRBV11-2 and TRBJ2-7; TRBD2 aligns across 7 bases. Per germline, CDR1 SGHAT and CDR2 FQNNGV. The CDR3 consists of 15 residues. J gave up 0 bases and V 5 bases, and 7 bases lay outside the gene matches. CDR3 amino acids: CASSVASGSSYEQYF. The CDR3 nucleotides are TGTGCCAGCAGCGTGGCTAGCGGAAGCTCCTACGAGCAGTACTTC.

This chain links TRBV4-1 with TRBJ1-1, with 7 bases that match TRBD1. Germline V gene sequence: CDR1 MGHRA, CDR2 YSYEKL. The CDR3 totals 14 residues. V lost 4 bases, J lost 1 base, and 3 bases stayed unmatched. This CDR3 is CASSRDRSNTEAFF. The CDR3 DNA reads as TGCGCCAGCAGCCGGGACAGATCGAACACTGAAGCTTTCTTT.

This sequence joins TRBV28 and TRBJ2-7, with 10 bases that match TRBD1. Germline values: CDR1 MDHEN, CDR2 SYDVKM. Trimming cost V 5 bases and J 0 bases; bases outside gene matches: 4. This CDR3 contains 15 residues. Here the CDR3 reads CASSRQGAPSYEQYF. DNA of the CDR3: TGTGCCAGCAGTAGACAGGGGGCCCCCTCCTACGAGCAGTACTTC.

The V and J genes are TRBV5-1 and TRBJ1-5, with D possibly TRBD1 on 6 matching bases. This CDR3 is 14 amino acids long. Germline values: CDR1 SGHRS, CDR2 YFSETQ. Deletions cut 0 bases from V and 4 bases from J, with 8 bases between. CDR3 sequence (DNA): TGCGCCAGCAGCTTGGAGGGGGTAAATCAGCCCCAGCATTTT. Its translation is CASSLEGVNQPQHF.

This clone has a handful of counts. The chain links TRBV5-6 to TRBJ2-4; a possible D gene is TRBD1 (5 bases). The CDR3 extends over 14 amino acids. Trimming pared 0 bases from V and 3 bases from J, leaving 7 bases between. Germline assignment: CDR1 SGHDT and CDR2 YYEEEE. The CDR3 loop is CASSLVGVKNIQYF. DNA for the CDR3: TGTGCCAGCAGCTTGGTAGGGGTCAAAAACATTCAGTACTTC.

This chain connects TRBV11-2 to TRBJ2-7, with a weak D call TRBD2 (5 bases). Germline CDR1 SGHAT, CDR2 FQNNGV. The CDR3 totals 14 residues. V was clipped by 6 bases and J by 0 bases, with 12 bases between them. The DNA of the CDR3 is TGTGCCAGCAGGGTGGCAGGAGGCTCCTACGAGCAGTACTTC. Its protein product is CASRVAGGSYEQYF. Variable domain in full (rest from reference TRBV11-2 and TRBJ2-7): EAGVAQSPRYKIIEKRQSVAFWCNPISGHATLYWYQQILGQGPKLLIQFQNNGVVDDSQLPKDRFSAERLKGVDSTLKIQPAKLEDSAVYLCASRVAGGSYEQYFGPGTRLTVT.

The rearrangement joins TRBV21-1 to TRBJ1-1; the table gives TRBD1 as D, unverified against the DNA. TRBV21-1 is a pseudogene. The CDR3 has 15 residues. The CDR3 bases are TGTGCCAGCAGCAAAGGGCTACAGAAGAACACTGAAGCTTTCTTT. Its translation is CASSKGLQKNTEAFF.

Details on this clone: One end of the junction fails to match germline, which may point to a read error. V gene TRBV6-6 combines with J gene TRBJ1-2, with 7 bases aligning to TRBD1. CDR3 length: 13 residues. Germline loops: CDR1 MNHNY, CDR2 SVGAGI (reference sequence). CDR3 loop: CASRSTGTYGYPF. CDR3 nucleotides: TGTGCCAGCAGGTCGACAGGGACCTATGGCTACCCCTTC.

This sequence joins TRBV27 and TRBJ2-6; D uncertain. The length of the CDR3 is 14 residues. V was pared by 2 bases and J by 4 bases, with 6 bases between. Per the germline V gene, CDR1 is MNHEY and CDR2 is SMNVEV (reference sequence). The CDR3 region is CASSLLSGANVLTF. The CDR3 nucleotides read TGTGCCAGCAGTTTACTTTCCGGGGCCAACGTCCTGACTTTC.

The table lists this clone with a count of one. The chain is built from TRBV2 and TRBJ1-3; D remains unclear. The CDR3 loop spans 10 amino acids. Germline CDR1 SNHLY, CDR2 FYNNEI. V lost 3 bases to trimming and J lost 8 bases, with 2 bases between them. CDR3 region: CASSDYTIYF. In DNA, the CDR3 is TGTGCCAGCAGTGACTACACCATATATTTT.

This chain joins TRBV7-6 and TRBJ2-7; 10 positions agree with TRBD2. V dropped 1 base and J dropped 6; count of bases not matched to a gene: 18. CDR3 size: 19 residues. CDR1 is SGHVS and CDR2 is FNYEAQ in the germline V gene. CDR3 in amino acids: CASSLELAGVSGTRSEQYF. CDR3 bases: TGTGCCAGCAGCTTAGAGCTAGCGGGAGTGTCGGGGACCCGGTCCGAGCAGTACTTC.

This clone was counted a few times. For the CDR3, the DNA is TGTGCCAGCAGCCCCGGGGTAGCGGGGGCCTACGAGCAGTACTTC. Translating gives CASSPGVAGAYEQYF. The chain recombines TRBV28 with TRBJ2-7, with 9 bases that match TRBD2. V was clipped by 6 bases and J by 2 bases; unmatched bases: 8. Germline CDR1 reads MDHEN; CDR2 reads SYDVKM. This CDR3 is built from 15 residues.

V is TRBV4-1 and J is TRBJ2-7; possible D gene TRBD1, 6 bases. Between the trimmed V and J ends, which lost 5 bases and 1 base, there was a span of 12 bases. CDR1 is MGHRA, CDR2 YSYEKL, per germline. The CDR3 runs 14 residues. The CDR3 protein is CASSLTGSSYEQYF. CDR3 nucleotides: TGCGCCAGCAGCTTAACAGGGTCGTCCTACGAGCAGTACTTC.

V and J are TRBV7-9 and TRBJ1-1; D is unresolved. CDR3 length: 19 amino acids. Germline V gene data show CDR1 as SEHNR and CDR2 as FQNEAQ (reference sequence). Trimming left V 7 bases short and J 1 base short, with 28 bases between. CDR3 nucleotides: TGTGCCAGCACCCTTGGCCGTGGCAGCGTTCGCCCCTGGAACACTGAAGCTTTCTTT. Its translation is CASTLGRGSVRPWNTEAFF.

The chain couples TRBV19 to TRBJ1-2; D might be TRBD1 (6 bases). The germline V gene encodes CDR1 LNHDA and CDR2 SQIVND (reference sequence). V was cut by 7 bases and J by 3 bases, with 12 bases left in between. The CDR3 loop spans 13 amino acids. The CDR3, as DNA: TGTGCCAGTAACCTACAGGGCCACTATGGCTACACCTTC. Encoded protein: CASNLQGHYGYTF.

In this sample, this clone turned up once. The V call is TRBV5-5, the J call TRBJ2-5, with D unclear. The V end was cut by 3 bases, the J end by 4 bases, with 7 bases between. In germline, CDR1 is SGHKS, CDR2 YYEKEE (reference sequence). The CDR3 totals 12 residues. This CDR3 reads CASSCCGETQYF. CDR3 coding DNA: TGTGCCAGCAGCTGCTGCGGAGAGACCCAGTACTTC.

J is TRBJ2-2 and V is TRBV7-8, with TRBD1 matching 8 bases. The J segment lost 4 bases and the V segment lost 4 bases, leaving 8 bases of the junction unmatched. The CDR3 has 16 amino acids. Germline-derived CDR1 and CDR2 are SGHVS and FQNEAQ. The CDR3 DNA reads TGTGCCAGCAGCTACCGGACAGGGAGGAGCACCGGGGAGCTGTTTTTT. Its protein product is CASSYRTGRSTGELFF. Complete variable domain (other parts from reference TRBV7-8 and TRBJ2-2): GAGVSQSPRYKVAKRGQDVALRCDPISGHVSLFWYQQALGQGPEFLTYFQNEAQLDKSGLPSDRFFAERPEGSVSTLKIQRTQQEDSAVYLCASSYRTGRSTGELFFGEGSRLTVL.

V and J are TRBV18 and TRBJ2-5; maybe TRBD2 (5 bases). The J call is uncertain, as TRBJ2-7 better fits the DNA end. The germline V gene encodes CDR1 KGHSH and CDR2 LQKENI. There are 14 residues in the CDR3. Here the CDR3 DNA reads TGTGCCAGCTCACCACGAGGGAAATCCTACGAGCAGTACTTC. This gives the protein CASSPRGKSYEQYF.

The chain links TRBV7-9 to TRBJ2-6; D might be TRBD2 (5 bases). Germline CDR1 and CDR2: SEHNR and FQNEAQ (reference sequence). V lost 5 bases, J lost 0 bases, and 20 bases lay in between. CDR3 length: 19 amino acids. CDR3 in DNA: TGTGCCAGCAGCCCGCCCCAAAAACTCGGACTCTCTGGGGCCAACGTCCTGACTTTC. This encodes CASSPPQKLGLSGANVLTF. Supplemented by reference TRBV7-9 and TRBJ2-6, the full variable domain reads DTGVSQNPRHKITKRGQNVTFRCDPISEHNRLYWYRQTLGQGPEFLTYFQNEAQLEKSRLLSDRFSAERPKGSFSTLEIQRTEQGDSAMYLCASSPPQKLGLSGANVLTFGAGSRLTVL.

The rearrangement joins TRBV7-3 to TRBJ1-5; no firm D call. Germline CDR1 and CDR2: SGHTA and FQGTGA. The CDR3 runs to 13 residues. Deletions cut 0 bases from V and 7 bases from J, with 7 bases between. DNA for the CDR3: TGTGCCAGCAGCTTAACGAGGAACCAGCCCCAGCATTTT. This translates into CASSLTRNQPQHF.

The chain combines TRBV4-1 with TRBJ2-2, with TRBD2 matching 15 bases. CDR1 is MGHRA, CDR2 YSYEKL, per germline. CDR3 size: 18 residues. V was clipped by 0 bases and J by 7 bases; unmatched bases: 6. The CDR3 spells CASSQDGTSGGTGGELFF. CDR3 nucleotide sequence: TGCGCCAGCAGCCAAGATGGGACTAGCGGGGGGACTGGCGGGGAGCTGTTTTTT.

The rearrangement uses TRBV30 and TRBJ2-1, with 8 nucleotides matching TRBD2. CDR1 is GTSNPN, CDR2 SVGIG, per germline (reference sequence). The CDR3 extends over 14 amino acids. The CDR3 coding sequence is TGTGCAACTACCGCGGGAGGCCATTACAATGAGCAGTTCTTC. This codes for CATTAGGHYNEQFF.

The genes are TRBV6-5 and TRBJ2-1; D possibly corresponds to TRBD1 (6 bases). Germline V lookup: CDR1 MNHEY, CDR2 SVGAGI. V was cut by 4 bases and J by 1 base, with 11 bases left in between. This CDR3 spans 15 amino acids. The chain's CDR3 is CASSSPTGSYNEQFF. CDR3 sequence (DNA): TGTGCCAGCAGTTCCCCGACAGGTTCCTACAATGAGCAGTTCTTC.

The chain recombines TRBV13 with TRBJ2-1, with 11 bases identical to TRBD2. V lost 0 bases, J lost 9 bases, and 7 bases stayed unmatched. This CDR3 spans 16 amino acids. Germline V gene data show CDR1 as PRHDT and CDR2 as FYEKMQ (reference sequence). The CDR3 DNA sequence: TGTGCCAGCAGCTTAGGACTAGCGGGAGTAGTACGTGAGCAGTTCTTC. This gives the protein CASSLGLAGVVREQFF. Together with reference TRBV13 and TRBJ2-1, the CDR3 gives the full variable domain: AAGVIQSPRHLIKEKRETATLKCYPIPRHDTVYWYQQGPGQDPQFLISFYEKMQSDKGSIPDRFSAQQFSDYHSELNMSSLELGDSALYFCASSLGLAGVVREQFFGPGTRLTVL.

There are a few counts of this clone. This chain connects TRBV30 to TRBJ2-5; 11 bases are a match to TRBD1. The V segment lost 5 bases and the J segment 1 base; nucleotides outside the gene matches: 12. Per the germline V gene, CDR1 is GTSNPN and CDR2 is SVGIG (reference sequence). This CDR3 spans 17 amino acids. The CDR3 loop is CAWEDRGRRPTQETQYF. The CDR3 DNA follows: TGTGCCTGGGAGGACAGGGGGCGTCGTCCCACCCAAGAGACCCAGTACTTC.

This clone was seen a handful of times. The chain recombines TRBV6-1 with TRBJ1-2; D possibly corresponds to TRBD1 (6 bases). Germline V gene sequence: CDR1 MNHNS, CDR2 SASEGT. The CDR3 spans 13 residues. Trimming left V 6 bases short and J 2 bases short, with 10 bases between. The DNA of the CDR3 is TGTGCCAGCAGAGCCACAGGGAACTATGGCTACACCTTC. Translated, it gives CASRATGNYGYTF.

The V call is TRBV27, the J call TRBJ2-5; 9 nucleotides match TRBD1. The CDR3 consists of 15 residues. Germline assignment: CDR1 MNHEY and CDR2 SMNVEV (reference sequence). V lost 6 bases and J lost 4; bases outside the gene matches: 9. The CDR3: CASSRSTGGVETQYF. The CDR3 DNA sequence: TGTGCCAGCAGCCGTTCAACAGGGGGCGTAGAGACCCAGTACTTC.

The sample holds a few counts of this clone. The chain joins TRBV6-1 to TRBJ1-5, with D uncertain. This CDR3 comprises 18 residues. The V end lost 0 bases, the J end lost 0 bases, and 15 bases lay between the germline ends. From germline, CDR1 is MNHNS and CDR2 SASEGT. CDR3 DNA: TGTGCCAGCAGTGAAGCGCGCCGGAGAGCTTATAGCAATCAGCCCCAGCATTTT. The encoded protein is CASSEARRRAYSNQPQHF.

The CDR3 protein is CASSPGGRGSYNEQFF. DNA of the CDR3: TGTGCCAGTAGCCCAGGGGGCAGGGGCTCCTACAATGAGCAGTTCTTC. J is TRBJ2-1 and V is TRBV19; 8 bases agree with TRBD1. The CDR3 runs 16 residues. J gave up 0 bases and V 6 bases, and 7 bases lay outside the gene matches. CDR1 and CDR2 from the germline V gene are LNHDA and SQIVND (reference sequence).